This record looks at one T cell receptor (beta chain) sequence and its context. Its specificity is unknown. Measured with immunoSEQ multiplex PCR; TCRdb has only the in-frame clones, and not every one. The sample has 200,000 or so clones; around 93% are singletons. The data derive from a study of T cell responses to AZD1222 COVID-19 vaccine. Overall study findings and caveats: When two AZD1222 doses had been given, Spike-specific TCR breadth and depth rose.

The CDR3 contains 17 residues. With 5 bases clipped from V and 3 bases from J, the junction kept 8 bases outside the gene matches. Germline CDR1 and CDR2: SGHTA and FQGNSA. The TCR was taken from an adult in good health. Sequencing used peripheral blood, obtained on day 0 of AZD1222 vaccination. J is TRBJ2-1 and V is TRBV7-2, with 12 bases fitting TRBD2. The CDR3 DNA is TGTGCCAGCAGCCGGAGACTAGCGGGAGACTACTACAATGAGCAGTTCTTC. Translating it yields CASSRRLAGDYYNEQFF.